This record covers a single TCR beta chain. Its antigen is not known. The data stem from a study of T cell clones after liver transplantation. Looking at the study overall: TCRbeta sequencing after a pre-transplant mixed lymphocyte reaction identified graft-donor-reactive clones, later tracked in post-transplant blood.

Clones were sequenced by immunoSEQ multiplex PCR, and TCRdb holds only the in-frame ones, with some missing. The sample gives under 20,000 clones, 75% to 90% of which show up once; 13% is in the top ten. Whole-study results and caveats: Graft donor-reactive T cells possibly entered the graft instead of undergoing deletion.

This sequence originates from a human patient who received a liver transplant. Among the T cells, some may be from the graft donor. The sequences come from CD8+ T cells from blood, collected approximately 3.5 years after liver transplant.

Here the CDR3 DNA reads TGTGCCTGGGAAACCGGACGCCCTGGGTTGACCCAGTACTTC. It is translated as CAWETGRPGLTQYF. This chain joins TRBV30 and TRBJ2-5; D uncertain. Per the germline V gene, CDR1 is GTSNPN and CDR2 is SVGIG (reference sequence). The CDR3 is 14 amino acids. Trimming took 5 bases from V and 7 from J, leaving 20 bases between them.